Listed below are T cell receptor beta chains from one sample, sequenced in a study of CD8+ T cells in alopecia areata. TCRdb's copy holds only in-frame clones and misses some; the assay was immunoSEQ multiplex PCR. In the table there are about 64,000 clones, 35% to 55% of which are singletons. The sequenced sample was CD8+ T cells sorted from blood, obtained at approximately week 36, from a patient treated with tofacitinib. Receptor source: a human donor with alopecia areata. The CDR3 runs from the conserved cysteine through the conserved F or W. D genes are given only for firm matches. The size field is filled for only some rows; it gives once, few, many or a size class.

TGTGCCAGCAGCCCTCCGACAGGGGGCGCAAGTGGGGCCAACGTCCTGACTTTC,CASSPPTGGASGANVLTF,TRBD1,NA,TRBJ2-6,TRBV7-9
TGTGCCAGCTCACCACGCGAAGCCACAGATACGCAGTATTTT,CASSPREATDTQYF,NA,NA,TRBJ2-3,TRBV18
TGTGCCAGCAGCTACAGGGAGGGGCACTATGGCTACACCTTC,CASSYREGHYGYTF,NA,few,TRBJ1-2,TRBV7-2
TGCGCCAGCAGCCCCCGGACAGGCGAATCTAGCTCCTACGAGCAGTACTTC,CASSPRTGESSSYEQYF,TRBD1,NA,TRBJ2-7,TRBV5-1
TGTGCCAGCAGCGTTGGCCGCAGCTCCTACAATGAGCAGTTCTTC,CASSVGRSSYNEQFF,NA,NA,TRBJ2-1,TRBV9
TGTGCCAGCAGTTTATCTAGGCAGGCCTACGAGCAGTACTTC,CASSLSRQAYEQYF,NA,NA,TRBJ2-7,TRBV27
TGTGCCAGCAGTTTGCTCGGGGGGTACGAGCAGTACTTC,CASSLLGGYEQYF,TRBD2,few,TRBJ2-7,TRBV28
TGTGCCAGCAGCTCCGGAGGTCCCCAGTACTTC,CASSSGGPQYF,NA,once,TRBJ2-5,TRBV14
TGTGCCAGCAGCTTTCGGACGGACTACGAGCAGTACTTC,CASSFRTDYEQYF,NA,few,TRBJ2-7,TRBV13
TGCGCCAGCAGCTTCCGCCAACAGGGGGCAAGGCCCTCTGGGGCCAACGTCCTGACTTTC,CASSFRQQGARPSGANVLTF,TRBD1,NA,TRBJ2-6,TRBV5-1
TGCGCCAGCAGCCAAGATGCTCCCCTCTCCTACGAGCAGTACTTC,CASSQDAPLSYEQYF,NA,NA,TRBJ2-7,TRBV4-1
TGCAGCGCCGGGACCCAGTACTTC,CSAGTQYF,NA,NA,TRBJ2-5,TRBV29-1
TGTGCCAGCAGCGCCCGGGCCACAGTGGCCGAGCAGTACTTC,CASSARATVAEQYF,NA,few,TRBJ2-7,TRBV7-2
TGTGCCAGCAGCTCGTGGGACAGTCTTCGCACAGATACGCAGTATTTT,CASSSWDSLRTDTQYF,TRBD1,NA,TRBJ2-3,TRBV5-8
TGTGCCAGCAGCACGAGAGACTCACACGGCGGAAACATTCAGTACTTC,CASSTRDSHGGNIQYF,NA,once,TRBJ2-4,TRBV7-9
TGTGCCAGCAGCCCCTCTGTGGATACGCAGTATTTT,CASSPSVDTQYF,NA,few,TRBJ2-3,TRBV7-9
TGCGCCAGCAGCATCGCAGGGGGATCCTACGAGCAGTACTTC,CASSIAGGSYEQYF,TRBD1,NA,TRBJ2-7,TRBV5-1
TGTGCCAGCAGTGAAGGCTCTGGGGCCAACGTCCTGACTTTC,CASSEGSGANVLTF,NA,medium-sized,TRBJ2-6,TRBV6-1
TGCAGCGTCCCAGCGGGAGAGATCACAGATACGCAGTATTTT,CSVPAGEITDTQYF,TRBD2,NA,TRBJ2-3,TRBV29-1
TGTGCCAGCAGTAGCGGGAGGGTGGTTAATGAGCAGTTCTTC,CASSSGRVVNEQFF,TRBD2,NA,TRBJ2-1,TRBV7-6
TGTGCCAGCAGTTGGGACAGCAACAATGAGCAGTTCTTC,CASSWDSNNEQFF,TRBD1,once,TRBJ2-1,TRBV6-5
TGTGCCAGCAGCTCTACAGAGAACACTGAAGCTTTCTTT,CASSSTENTEAFF,NA,NA,TRBJ1-1,TRBV7-9
TGTGCCAGCAGTGAATGGTCTAACTATGGCTACACCTTC,CASSEWSNYGYTF,NA,NA,TRBJ1-2,TRBV6-1
TGCAGCGTCGGGGGACTAGCGGGAAGTGAGCAGTTCTTC,CSVGGLAGSEQFF,TRBD2,few,TRBJ2-1,TRBV29-1
TGTGCCAGCAGCACCCCTAGCGGTAGTTCCTACGAGCAGTACTTC,CASSTPSGSSYEQYF,TRBD2,few,TRBJ2-7,TRBV7-9
TGCGCCAGCAGCTTGGAATTAGGAGGAGAGACCCAGTACTTC,CASSLELGGETQYF,NA,NA,TRBJ2-5,TRBV5-1
TGTGCCAGCGCCGGACAGGATACCACTGAAGCTTTCTTT,CASAGQDTTEAFF,TRBD1,NA,TRBJ1-1,TRBV27
TGCAGCGTTGAATTGGCTAGCGGGAGGACGTACCAAGAGACCCAGTACTTC,CSVELASGRTYQETQYF,TRBD2,few,TRBJ2-5,TRBV29-1
TGTGCCAGCAGCGCCGGACAGGGTCAGCCCCAGCATTTT,CASSAGQGQPQHF,TRBD1,few,TRBJ1-5,TRBV6-5
TGTGCCAGCAGCCAAGCTAGCGGGAGTTCTCACGAGCAGTACTTC,CASSQASGSSHEQYF,TRBD2,NA,TRBJ2-7,TRBV4-2
TGTGCCAGCAGCTCCACCGGGACAGTCTCACAGCCCCAGCATTTT,CASSSTGTVSQPQHF,TRBD1,NA,TRBJ1-5,TRBV6-6